The clone carrying this TCR beta chain has just a few counts. Its antigen remains unknown. The data were taken from a study of human T cells and chemical hapten exposure. Time point in this sample: patch test 3, about 24 weeks after DPC sensitization. Described treatment: therapeutic diphenylcyclopropenone sensitization with weekly scalp DPC. Phlebotomy was performed prior to application of every patch test. The study's findings and limits: A positive correlation with patch test score was shown by PT1 expanded TCR counts.

Germline V gene data show CDR1 as SGHRS and CDR2 as YFSETQ. V lost 8 bases to trimming and J lost 3 bases, with 19 bases between them. The CDR3 covers 15 residues. A single record per CDR3 protein comes from TCRdb applying MiXCR to the RACE reads. The table lists tens of thousands of distinct CDR3 sequences, 9.5% to 15% of them singletons. The TCR comes from a man between 25 and 39 years old with alopecia areata. Some clones in this sample may be carry-over from other donors' samples. The chain couples TRBV5-1 to TRBJ2-3; a possible D gene is TRBD2 (6 bases). Material: whole blood, obtained in connection with sensitization to the hapten diphenylcyclopropenone (DPC). The CDR3 DNA follows: TGCGCCAGTATCCCGGAGGGGCAGAGGACAGATACGCAGTATTTT. Its translation: CASIPEGQRTDTQYF.